Listed below are T cell receptor beta chains from one sample, sequenced in a study of blood T cell repertoires in COVID-19. Clones were sequenced by immunoSEQ multiplex PCR, and TCRdb holds only the in-frame ones, with some missing. The data hold 100,000 to 150,000 clones, with 85% to 90% observed a single time. The sequenced sample was peripheral blood. Source of these receptors: an elderly woman with acute or convalescent COVID-19. Both conserved end residues are part of each CDR3. D genes are given only for firm matches. Clone size is stated in some rows and not others, as once, few, many or a class when expanded.

d_call	clone_size	v_call	j_call	cdr3_aa	cdr3_nt
.	.	TRBV5-8	TRBJ1-2	CATGNGSNYGYTF	TGTGCCACCGGAAACGGGTCGAACTATGGCTACACCTTC
.	.	TRBV28	TRBJ2-4	CASSPRDVKNIQYF	TGTGCCAGCAGTCCGCGGGACGTCAAAAACATTCAGTACTTC
.	.	TRBV6-5	TRBJ2-7	CASMPGQPRKQYF	TGTGCCAGCATGCCCGGACAGCCTAGAAAGCAGTACTTC
.	few	TRBV7-9	TRBJ1-3	CASSLGRRRSGNTIYF	TGTGCCAGCAGCTTAGGGAGGCGAAGGTCTGGAAACACCATATATTTT
TRBD1	.	TRBV9	TRBJ2-6	CASSPRQGSGANVLTF	TGTGCCAGCAGCCCGAGACAGGGCTCTGGGGCCAACGTCCTGACTTTC
TRBD1	.	TRBV4-1	TRBJ1-1	CASSQRLPSDRANTEAFF	TGCGCCAGCAGCCAAAGGCTTCCCTCAGACAGGGCCAACACTGAAGCTTTCTTT
TRBD1	.	TRBV15	TRBJ1-1	CATSKNGQGAGEAFF	TGTGCCACCAGCAAAAACGGACAGGGGGCGGGCGAAGCTTTCTTT
.	.	TRBV5-4	TRBJ2-3	CASSLNSGTPAQYF	TGTGCCAGCAGCTTGAACTCCGGGACTCCCGCGCAGTATTTT
.	.	TRBV10-3	TRBJ1-1	CAIKGEREGTEAFF	TGTGCCATCAAAGGGGAAAGGGAAGGAACTGAAGCTTTCTTT
.	few	TRBV12-5	TRBJ1-3	CASGSPQGRGNTIYF	TGTGCTAGTGGATCCCCGCAGGGCAGAGGAAACACCATATATTTT
.	.	TRBV9	TRBJ1-1	CASSVGHNTEAFF	TGTGCCAGCAGCGTTGGCCATAACACTGAAGCTTTCTTT
.	.	TRBV3-1/TRBV3-2	TRBJ2-1	CASSQTAYNEQFF	TGTGCCAGCAGCCAGACAGCCTACAATGAGCAGTTCTTC
.	.	TRBV4-2	TRBJ2-1	CASSQVNNEQFF	TGTGCCAGCAGCCAAGTAAACAATGAGCAGTTCTTC
.	.	TRBV5-1	TRBJ2-3	CASSLGQPTDTQYF	TGCGCCAGCAGCTTGGGACAGCCCACAGATACGCAGTATTTT
TRBD1	.	TRBV5-5	TRBJ1-5	CASSPDRAVQPQHF	TGTGCCAGCAGCCCGGACAGGGCGGTTCAGCCCCAGCATTTT
TRBD1	.	TRBV5-1	TRBJ1-1	CASSWPPGQGTNTEAFF	TGCGCCAGCAGCTGGCCTCCGGGACAGGGTACGAACACTGAAGCTTTCTTT
TRBD1	.	TRBV25-1	TRBJ1-2	CATSRDRAGYTF	TGTGCCACCTCCCGGGACAGGGCCGGCTACACCTTC
.	.	TRBV6-1	TRBJ2-1	CASSATRAGLGDNEQFF	TGTGCCAGCAGTGCTACAAGGGCAGGCTTAGGGGACAATGAGCAGTTCTTC
.	once	TRBV10-3	TRBJ1-2	CAISESPEHGYTF	TGTGCCATCAGTGAGTCCCCCGAGCATGGCTACACCTTC
TRBD2	.	TRBV5-1	TRBJ2-1	CASSLGISGGWDEQFF	TGCGCCAGCAGCTTGGGTATTAGCGGGGGCTGGGATGAGCAGTTCTTC
.	.	TRBV19	TRBJ1-2	CASNDDLRGGVYGYTF	TGTGCCAGTAACGACGACCTCAGGGGAGGGGTATATGGCTACACCTTC
.	.	TRBV7-3	TRBJ2-6	CASAPRGISGANVLTF	TGTGCCAGCGCCCCGAGGGGGATTTCTGGGGCCAACGTCCTGACTTTC
.	.	TRBV9	TRBJ1-3	CASSVDSYSGNTIYF	TGTGCCAGCAGCGTAGACTCCTACTCTGGAAACACCATATATTTT
.	.	TRBV4-3	TRBJ2-1	CASSQAGGADEQFF	TGCGCCAGCAGCCAAGCGGGCGGGGCCGATGAGCAGTTCTTC
.	.	TRBV24-1	TRBJ1-2	CATSDFARGYGYTF	TGTGCCACCAGTGATTTTGCCAGGGGATATGGCTACACCTTC
.	few	TRBV2	TRBJ1-5	CASSESGRNQPQHF	TGTGCCAGCAGTGAATCGGGTCGGAATCAGCCCCAGCATTTT
.	.	TRBV5-8	TRBJ2-3	CASSTPGGPTDTQYF	TGTGCCAGCAGCACCCCGGGGGGCCCCACAGATACGCAGTATTTT
TRBD1	.	TRBV5-1	TRBJ2-3	CASSLDQYGQATDTQYF	TGCGCCAGCAGCTTGGACCAATACGGACAGGCCACAGATACGCAGTATTTT
TRBD1	.	TRBV5-1	TRBJ1-2	CASSLGTADGYTF	TGCGCCAGCAGCTTAGGGACAGCCGATGGCTACACCTTC
TRBD1	few	TRBV15	TRBJ1-3	CATSRRTGGNTIYF	TGTGCCACCAGCAGAAGGACAGGGGGGAACACCATATATTTT
TRBD1	.	TRBV3-1/TRBV3-2	TRBJ1-2	CASSPPGQHYGYTF	TGTGCCAGCAGCCCACCGGGACAGCACTATGGCTACACCTTC
TRBD1	.	TRBV6-5	TRBJ2-7	CASSYRGQDYEQYF	TGTGCCAGCAGTTACCGGGGACAGGACTACGAGCAGTACTTC
TRBD2	.	TRBV9	TRBJ2-7	CASSVGTSLEQYF	TGTGCCAGCAGCGTTGGGACTAGCCTCGAGCAGTACTTC
.	.	TRBV5-1	TRBJ2-3	CASSPGLNTDTQYF	TGCGCCAGCAGCCCGGGACTTAACACAGATACGCAGTATTTT
TRBD1	.	TRBV9	TRBJ2-2	CASSVTGGLGGELFF	TGTGCCAGCAGCGTAACAGGGGGCCTAGGCGGGGAGCTGTTTTTT
.	.	TRBV19	TRBJ1-3	CASGADGGNTIYF	TGTGCCAGTGGGGCGGATGGTGGAAACACCATATATTTT
TRBD2	.	TRBV7-8	TRBJ2-1	CASSPSGSSYNEQFF	TGTGCCAGCAGCCCTAGCGGGAGCTCCTACAATGAGCAGTTCTTC
.	.	TRBV9	TRBJ1-2	CASSSGRTAPTHYGYTF	TGTGCCAGCAGCTCTGGCCGGACAGCTCCTACCCACTATGGCTACACCTTC
.	few	TRBV29-1	TRBJ1-5	CSAASGRGHNQPQHF	TGCAGCGCAGCCTCGGGGAGAGGCCACAATCAGCCCCAGCATTTT
TRBD1	.	TRBV11-3	TRBJ1-1	CASSLSAGGEAFF	TGTGCCAGCAGCTTATCGGCAGGGGGCGAAGCTTTCTTT
TRBD1	.	TRBV5-1	TRBJ1-1	CASSLTGGASTEAFF	TGCGCCAGCAGCTTAACAGGGGGCGCGAGTACTGAAGCTTTCTTT
.	.	TRBV6-5	TRBJ1-1	CASSRGGTEAFF	TGTGCCAGCAGCCGAGGGGGCACTGAAGCTTTCTTT
.	.	TRBV24-1	TRBJ2-1	CATSVGSSNEQFF	TGTGCCACCAGTGTCGGGTCATCCAATGAGCAGTTCTTC
TRBD1	once	TRBV6-5	TRBJ1-2	CASSSPQGASYGYTF	TGTGCCAGCAGTTCCCCCCAGGGGGCGTCCTATGGCTACACCTTC
TRBD2	.	TRBV7-3	TRBJ2-3	CASSLLSGGADTQYF	TGTGCCAGCAGCTTGCTGAGCGGGGGGGCAGATACGCAGTATTTT
.	.	TRBV2	TRBJ2-1	CASSENRAFNEQFF	TGTGCCAGCAGTGAAAACAGGGCGTTCAATGAGCAGTTCTTC
.	.	TRBV27	TRBJ2-6	CASSFAASGANVLTF	TGTGCCAGCAGTTTTGCGGCCTCTGGGGCCAACGTCCTGACTTTC
.	.	TRBV4-2	TRBJ1-4	CASSGGTEKLFF	TGTGCCAGCAGCGGAGGGACGGAAAAACTGTTTTTT
.	.	TRBV9	TRBJ2-3	CASRAGGSTDTQYF	TGTGCCAGCAGAGCCGGGGGTAGCACAGATACGCAGTATTTT
.	few	TRBV5-1	TRBJ1-2	CASSFADNYGYTF	TGCGCCAGCAGCTTTGCAGATAACTATGGCTACACCTTC
TRBD1	.	TRBV5-4	TRBJ1-6	CAFGQGNSPLHF	TGTGCCTTTGGACAGGGTAATTCACCCCTCCACTTT
.	.	TRBV6-5	TRBJ1-1	CASSYTLQLGTEAFF	TGTGCCAGCAGTTACACGCTGCAACTCGGCACTGAAGCTTTCTTT
.	.	TRBV2	TRBJ2-1	CAGSPDAYNEQFF	TGTGCCGGGAGCCCAGACGCTTACAATGAGCAGTTCTTC
.	.	TRBV9	TRBJ1-4	CATSRGPTNEKLFF	TGTGCCACCTCGCGTGGGCCAACTAATGAAAAACTGTTTTTT
.	.	TRBV6-5	TRBJ1-2	CASSRNRDIRYGYTF	TGTGCCAGCAGCCGGAACCGGGACATTCGCTATGGCTACACCTTC
.	.	TRBV10-3	TRBJ2-3	CAISQGPVTDTQYF	TGTGCCATCAGTCAGGGGCCAGTCACAGATACGCAGTATTTT
.	.	TRBV11-2	TRBJ2-7	CASSLVVGHTYEQYF	TGTGCCAGCAGCTTAGTGGTCGGACACACCTACGAGCAGTACTTC
.	.	TRBV5-1	TRBJ2-1	CASSPQRGYEQFF	TGCGCCAGCAGCCCCCAACGCGGGTATGAGCAGTTCTTC
.	once	TRBV19	TRBJ1-4	CASSTPSGGNEKLFF	TGTGCCAGTAGTACCCCGAGCGGGGGCAATGAAAAACTGTTTTTT
.	.	TRBV7-3	TRBJ2-3	CASSSVVGGGLDTQYF	TGTGCCAGCAGCTCCGTGGTCGGTGGTGGACTCGATACGCAGTATTTT